This T cell receptor beta chain is drawn from a study of cytomegalovirus exposure and HLA in healthy donors. Concerning this clone itself: Its antigen is as yet unknown.

V shed 5 bases, J shed 8 bases, and the junction held 11 bases outside the gene matches. This CDR3 spans 15 amino acids. The germline CDR1 and CDR2 sequences are MDHEN and SYDVKM. Method: immunoSEQ multiplex PCR; TCRdb's copy keeps in-frame clones and lacks some. The sample carries under 250,000 clones, about 90% recorded once. Donors were drawn from the 120-subject validation cohort, separate from the approximately 670-subject first cohort. Study-wide findings and caveats: TCR beta chains numbering more than 150 were designated cytomegalovirus-associated. Rarity held for most TCR sequences, but there were some public TCRs that occurred in many donors. Reports showed the classifier diagnosing cytomegalovirus status with high specificity and sensitivity.

The receptor was isolated from a young man in good health and CMV-seropositive. The sample taken for sequencing was PBMCs. This chain links TRBV28 with TRBJ1-4; 7 bases agree with TRBD1. The CDR3 nucleotides read TGTGCCAGCAGTACCCAGACAGGGATGGGAGAAAAACTGTTTTTT. Protein product: CASSTQTGMGEKLFF.